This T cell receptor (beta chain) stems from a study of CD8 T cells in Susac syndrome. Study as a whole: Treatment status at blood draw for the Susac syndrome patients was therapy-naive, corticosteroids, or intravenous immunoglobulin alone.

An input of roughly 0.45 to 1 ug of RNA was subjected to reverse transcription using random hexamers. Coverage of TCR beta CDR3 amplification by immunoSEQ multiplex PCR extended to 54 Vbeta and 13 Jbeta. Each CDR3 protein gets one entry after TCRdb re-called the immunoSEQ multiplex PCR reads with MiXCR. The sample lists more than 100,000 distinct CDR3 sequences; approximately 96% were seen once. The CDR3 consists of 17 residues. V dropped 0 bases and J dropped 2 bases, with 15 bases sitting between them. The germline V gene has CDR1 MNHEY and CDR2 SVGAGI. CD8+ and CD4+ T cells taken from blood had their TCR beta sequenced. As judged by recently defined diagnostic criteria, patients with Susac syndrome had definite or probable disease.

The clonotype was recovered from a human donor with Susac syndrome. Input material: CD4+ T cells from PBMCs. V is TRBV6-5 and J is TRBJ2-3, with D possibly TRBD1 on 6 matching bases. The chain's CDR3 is CASSYSRRGSSTDTQYF. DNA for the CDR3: TGTGCCAGCAGTTACTCGCGAAGGGGGTCATCCACAGATACGCAGTATTTT.